The entry below describes one T cell receptor beta chain. This sample was included in a study of T cell changes during pregnancy in multiple sclerosis. J gave up 9 bases and V 5 bases, and 10 bases lay outside the gene matches. Germline-derived CDR1 and CDR2 are SGHVS and FNYEAQ. The CDR3 is 15 amino acids. Profiled with immunoSEQ multiplex PCR; TCRdb holds only in-frame clones, not every one. Seen here are more than 85,000 clones, 80% to 95% observed once, and the top ten hold more than 1.1%. The chain couples TRBV7-6 to TRBJ2-1, with 10 bases lining up with TRBD2. Sequencing was performed on peripheral blood, taken in the third trimester of pregnancy. The sequence was obtained from a female donor in good health, enrolled as a control in a pregnancy study. In DNA, the CDR3 is TGTGCCAGCAGCGCTAGCGGGAGAGATTCCCCTGAGCAGTTCTTC. Its protein is CASSASGRDSPEQFF.